The 27 T cell receptor beta chains given below trace back to one sample, sequenced in a study of blood T cell repertoires in COVID-19. This table comes from immunoSEQ multiplex PCR, and its TCRdb copy is limited to in-frame clones, with some not included. This repertoire shows about 150,000 clones, around nine tenths found once; its top ten account for about 5%. The specimen sequenced was peripheral blood. The source is a human donor in a cohort sampled during active COVID-19.

The gene calls are TRBV9 and TRBJ1-1; D is undetermined. CDR1 and CDR2 from the germline V gene are SGDLS and YYNGEE. V gave up 0 bases and J gave up 0 bases, with 9 bases separating them. This CDR3 is built from 15 residues. CDR3 DNA sequence: TGTGCCAGCAGCGTAGTGGGGAGCATGAACACTGAAGCTTTCTTT. Protein: CASSVVGSMNTEAFF.

J is TRBJ2-1 and V is TRBV9; 7 bases align to TRBD2. CDR3 size: 15 residues. Germline assignment: CDR1 SGDLS and CDR2 YYNGEE. V shed 4 bases, J shed 2 bases, and the junction held 6 bases outside the gene matches. CDR3 coding DNA: TGTGCCAGCAGCCTGAGCGGGGCGACCTACAATGAGCAGTTCTTC. Translating gives CASSLSGATYNEQFF.

In this sample, this clone turned up a few times. The rearrangement uses TRBV4-1 and TRBJ2-7; 8 bases map to TRBD2. The CDR3 consists of 15 residues. Germline lookup yields CDR1 MGHRA and CDR2 YSYEKL. V shed 3 bases, J shed 4 bases, and the junction held 8 bases outside the gene matches. CDR3 amino acids: CASSQGAGVGYEQYF. In DNA, the CDR3 is TGCGCCAGCAGCCAGGGAGCGGGAGTCGGGTACGAGCAGTACTTC.

V usage is TRBV11-2 and J usage is TRBJ2-7; 13 bases align to TRBD2. The CDR3 runs 15 residues. V lost 5 bases, J lost 5 bases, and 6 bases stayed unmatched. From germline, CDR1 is SGHAT and CDR2 FQNNGV. CDR3 DNA sequence: TGTGCCAGCAGCCCCAGACTAGCGGGAGGACACGAGCAGTACTTC. As protein: CASSPRLAGGHEQYF. The variable domain in full, completed from reference TRBV11-2 and TRBJ2-7, reads EAGVAQSPRYKIIEKRQSVAFWCNPISGHATLYWYQQILGQGPKLLIQFQNNGVVDDSQLPKDRFSAERLKGVDSTLKIQPAKLEDSAVYLCASSPRLAGGHEQYFGPGTRLTVT.

The V call is TRBV6-2 or TRBV6-3, the J call TRBJ1-5, with 8 bases lining up with TRBD1. V trimming: 6 bases; J trimming: 4 bases; junction bases outside the gene matches: 5. Germline V gene lookup returns CDR1 MNHEY and CDR2 SVGEGT. This CDR3 has 14 amino acids. Here the CDR3 reads CASSRTGRNQPQHF. The CDR3 DNA reads TGTGCCAGCAGCCGGACAGGGAGGAATCAGCCCCAGCATTTT.

This clone was seen once. V and J are TRBV15 and TRBJ1-4; D is uncertain. This CDR3 is built from 15 residues. From germline, CDR1 is LNHNV and CDR2 YYDKDF (reference sequence). Trimming pared 8 bases from V and 0 bases from J, leaving 13 bases between. The chain's CDR3 is CATGREAATNEKLFF. The CDR3 DNA sequence: TGTGCCACCGGTCGGGAGGCTGCAACTAATGAAAAACTGTTTTTT.

This chain joins TRBV5-1 and TRBJ2-3; 9 positions match TRBD1. CDR1 is SGHRS and CDR2 is YFSETQ in the germline V gene. The V and J ends lost 4 bases and 3 bases, in that order; junction bases with no gene match: 9. The CDR3 has 16 amino acids. CDR3 sequence (DNA): TGCGCCAGCAGCCACACTCCGGGACAGGGAACAGATACGCAGTATTTT. Residues: CASSHTPGQGTDTQYF. The complete variable domain, with remaining parts taken from reference TRBV5-1 and TRBJ2-3, reads KAGVTQTPRYLIKTRGQQVTLSCSPISGHRSVSWYQQTPGQGLQFLFEYFSETQRNKGNFPGRFSGRQFSNSRSEMNVSTLELGDSALYLCASSHTPGQGTDTQYFGPGTRLTVL.

In DNA, the CDR3 is TGTGCCAGCAGTTTGGGGCTGGGGCCCCAGCATTTT. This sequence encodes CASSLGLGPQHF. The genes are TRBV12-3 or TRBV12-4 and TRBJ1-5; possibly TRBD1 for D (5 bases). Trimming pared 3 bases from V and 9 bases from J, leaving 9 bases between. This CDR3 contains 12 residues.

This clone was seen once. This rearrangement joins TRBV3-1 (or the pseudogene TRBV3-2) to TRBJ1-2; D possibly corresponds to TRBD1 (6 bases). CDR3 length equals 15 residues. Trimming removed 3 bases from V and 6 bases from J, with 17 bases in between. Germline lookup yields CDR1 LGHDT and CDR2 YNNKEL (reference sequence). CDR3 amino acids: CASSQGQGSLNGYTF. CDR3 nucleotides: TGTGCCAGCAGCCAGGGCCAGGGGTCCCTGAATGGCTACACCTTC.

The chain joins TRBV14 to TRBJ2-3, with D possibly TRBD1 on 6 matching bases. V was clipped by 5 bases and J by 1 base, with 13 bases between them. The CDR3 contains 15 residues. Germline V gives CDR1 SGHDN, CDR2 FVKESK. Written as DNA, the CDR3 is TGTGCCAGCAGCAGTCAAGGGGGAGGCACAGATACGCAGTATTTT. Residues: CASSSQGGGTDTQYF.

The V call is TRBV7-2, the J call TRBJ2-7; TRBD1 matches at 7 bases. Germline V gives CDR1 SGHTA, CDR2 FQGNSA. The CDR3 consists of 14 residues. V gave up 0 bases and J gave up 3 bases; unmatched junction bases: 2. The CDR3: CASSLARQGYEQYF. CDR3 bases: TGTGCCAGCAGCTTAGCGCGACAGGGCTACGAGCAGTACTTC.

The rearrangement links TRBV6-6 to TRBJ1-5, with unresolved D. This CDR3 has 14 residues. The V gene lost 7 bases and the J gene lost 0 bases, with 10 bases spanning the gap. Germline CDR1 is MNHNY and CDR2 is SVGAGI (reference sequence). In DNA form, the CDR3 reads TGTGCCAGCATCAACAGTCATAGCAATCAGCCCCAGCATTTT. This sequence encodes CASINSHSNQPQHF.

The chain is built from TRBV10-3 and TRBJ2-1; TRBD2 aligns across 12 bases. CDR1 and CDR2 (germline): ENHRY, SYGVKD. Trimming took 6 bases from V and 9 from J; bases not matched to a gene: 9. The CDR3 runs to 15 residues. In DNA, the CDR3 is TGTGCCATCAGAGCCCGACTAGCGGGGGACGGTGAGCAGTTCTTC. Its translation is CAIRARLAGDGEQFF.

This clone was recorded once. The rearrangement joins TRBV25-1 to TRBJ1-2, with D tentatively TRBD1 (6 bases). V was shortened by 2 bases and J by 6 bases, with 13 bases between the two germline ends. The length of the CDR3 is 14 residues. CDR1 is MGHDK and CDR2 is SYGVNS in the germline V gene. For the CDR3, the DNA is TGTGCCAGCAGTGAACTCACAGGGTTGAATGGCTACACCTTC. This encodes CASSELTGLNGYTF.

The CDR3 here is CASSTGVNEQFF. The CDR3 DNA reads as TGTGCCAGCAGTACAGGGGTTAATGAGCAGTTCTTC. The V and J genes are TRBV12-3 or TRBV12-4 and TRBJ2-1; 7 positions match TRBD1. The CDR3 is 12 amino acids. Trimming took 5 bases from V and 7 from J; bases not matched to a gene: 2.

The chain recombines TRBV19 with TRBJ2-3, with TRBD2 identical over 8 bases. The CDR3 has 15 residues. With V trimmed by 7 bases and J by 6 bases, 12 bases remained unmatched. Germline V gene sequence: CDR1 LNHDA, CDR2 SQIVND (reference sequence). In nucleotides, the CDR3 is TGTGCCAGTAACACTCCGGGACTAGGGGCGGATACGCAGTATTTT. Translation: CASNTPGLGADTQYF. Drawing the rest from reference TRBV19 and TRBJ2-3, the complete variable domain is DGGITQSPKYLFRKEGQNVTLSCEQNLNHDAMYWYRQDPGQGLRLIYYSQIVNDFQKGDIAEGYSVSREKKESFPLTVTSAQKNPTAFYLCASNTPGLGADTQYFGPGTRLTVL.

This chain connects TRBV9 to TRBJ2-3; 13 bases align to TRBD2. J was trimmed by 4 bases and V by 4 bases; bases with no gene match: 6. Germline V gene sequence: CDR1 SGDLS, CDR2 YYNGEE. The CDR3 runs 16 residues. CDR3 in DNA: TGTGCCAGCAGCATCGGGACTAGCGGGAACTCAGATACGCAGTATTTT. This encodes CASSIGTSGNSDTQYF.

V gene TRBV28 combines with J gene TRBJ2-7, with D unresolved. The CDR3 totals 12 residues. Trimming took 3 bases from V and 2 from J, leaving 5 bases between them. The germline gives CDR1 MDHEN, CDR2 SYDVKM. The CDR3 loop reads CASSFGAYEQYF. CDR3 bases: TGTGCCAGCAGTTTCGGAGCCTACGAGCAGTACTTC.

The rearrangement links TRBV7-2 to TRBJ2-5, with no clear D. Trimming cost V 2 bases and J 4 bases, with 11 bases left between them. The CDR3 has 14 amino acids. Germline V gene data show CDR1 as SGHTA and CDR2 as FQGNSA. CDR3 coding DNA: TGTGCCAGCAGCTTATGGGCTAATGGAGAGACCCAGTACTTC. Translating gives CASSLWANGETQYF.

The J gene is TRBJ1-6, the V gene TRBV11-3; D is undetermined. The V end lost 1 base, the J end lost 8 bases, and 9 bases lay between the germline ends. Germline lookup yields CDR1 SGHNT and CDR2 YENEEA. The CDR3 extends over 14 amino acids. Here the CDR3 reads CASSLGAEDSPLHF. In DNA, the CDR3 is TGTGCCAGCAGCTTAGGAGCCGAGGATTCACCCCTCCACTTT.

V gene TRBV28 combines with J gene TRBJ1-1; D perhaps matches TRBD1 (6 bases). The CDR3 runs to 14 residues. The germline V and J ends were trimmed by 7 bases and 2 bases, with 14 bases remaining between them. The V gene's germline CDR1 is MDHEN and CDR2 SYDVKM. The CDR3 region is CASTRGDLNTEAFF. The CDR3 DNA reads TGTGCCAGCACCAGGGGAGACCTTAACACTGAAGCTTTCTTT.

V gene TRBV15 combines with J gene TRBJ2-7; the match to TRBD1 covers 10 bases. Germline assignment: CDR1 LNHNV and CDR2 YYDKDF (reference sequence). V dropped 0 bases and J dropped 9; count of bases not matched to a gene: 11. The CDR3 has 16 amino acids. The CDR3 DNA sequence: TGTGCCACCAGCAGAGAGGGGACAGGGGTTAAATCTGGGCAGTACTTC. It specifies CATSREGTGVKSGQYF. The variable domain in full, completed from reference TRBV15 and TRBJ2-7, reads DAMVIQNPRYQVTQFGKPVTLSCSQTLNHNVMYWYQQKSSQAPKLLFHYYDKDFNNEADTPDNFQSRRPNTSFCFLDIRSPGLGDTAMYLCATSREGTGVKSGQYFGPGTRLTVT.

V usage is TRBV7-2 and J usage is TRBJ1-5; possible D gene TRBD1, 5 bases. This CDR3 region has 14 residues. Trimming stripped 5 bases from V and 6 bases from J, with 14 bases between. Germline values: CDR1 SGHTA, CDR2 FQGNSA. The CDR3 is CASSGDSLGQPQHF. In DNA, the CDR3 is TGTGCCAGCAGCGGTGACAGTTTGGGTCAGCCCCAGCATTTT.

CDR3 region: CASSYGSGRRGNEQFF. The CDR3 DNA is TGTGCCAGTAGTTACGGCAGCGGGAGAAGGGGCAATGAGCAGTTCTTC. The chain recombines TRBV19 with TRBJ2-1, with TRBD2 matching over 8 bases. The CDR3 loop spans 16 amino acids. In germline, CDR1 is LNHDA, CDR2 SQIVND (reference sequence). The junction had 12 bases not matched to a gene; V was cut back by 5 bases and J by 6 bases. The whole variable domain, filled in from reference TRBV19 and TRBJ2-1, reads DGGITQSPKYLFRKEGQNVTLSCEQNLNHDAMYWYRQDPGQGLRLIYYSQIVNDFQKGDIAEGYSVSREKKESFPLTVTSAQKNPTAFYLCASSYGSGRRGNEQFFGPGTRLTVL.

The chain employs TRBV19 and TRBJ2-5; 9 positions match TRBD2. This CDR3 contains 17 residues. The germline gives CDR1 LNHDA, CDR2 SQIVND (reference sequence). V shed 3 bases, J shed 5 bases, and the junction held 13 bases outside the gene matches. The CDR3 loop reads CASSMGGRATRGETQYF. DNA for the CDR3: TGTGCCAGTAGTATGGGCGGGAGGGCCACTCGAGGGGAGACCCAGTACTTC.

This clone was observed once. The chain combines TRBV9 with TRBJ2-7, with 8 nucleotides matching TRBD1. This CDR3 is built from 13 residues. Germline V gene lookup returns CDR1 SGDLS and CDR2 YYNGEE. Trimming at V came to 3 bases and at J to 5 bases, leaving 4 bases not matched to a gene. DNA for the CDR3: TGTGCCAGCAGCGGGGACAGGTTCCACGAGCAGTACTTC. Its translation: CASSGDRFHEQYF.

The table lists this clone with many counts. This rearrangement joins TRBV4-3 to TRBJ1-4; TRBD1 might be the D (5 bases). The germline V gene encodes CDR1 LGHNA and CDR2 YSLEER. Trimming took 1 base from V and 0 from J, leaving 18 bases between them. This CDR3 contains 19 residues. The CDR3 protein is CASSQGYLAGSATNEKLFF. The CDR3 DNA follows: TGCGCCAGCAGCCAAGGGTATCTGGCAGGGTCTGCAACTAATGAAAAACTGTTTTTT.